Given below is one T cell receptor (beta chain) in context. Its antigen is not identified. This sample is drawn from a study of T cell repertoires in ileal Crohn's disease. The wider study: Operated complications were stricturing disease (roughly 60%) and penetrating disease (approximately 39%). About half received postoperative treatment, roughly twelve with thiopurines and about 20 anti-TNF.

Study-wide results and limits: All patients with clonality above 26.8% had endoscopic recurrence.

TCRB immunosequencing input was roughly 500 nanograms of biopsy DNA per sample. Clones were read by immunoSEQ multiplex PCR, and TCRdb kept only the in-frame ones, dropping some. The data hold about 62,000 clones, with around 90% observed a single time. Described time point: neoterminal ileum biopsy at postoperative endoscopy, about 6 months after surgery. This sequence originates from an adult with Crohn's disease. The source material was ileal tissue.

In DNA form, the CDR3 reads TGTGCCAGCAGTATAAGACAGGGTCTACGTGATCAGCCCCAGCATTTT. Translation gives CASSIRQGLRDQPQHF. The rearrangement uses TRBV27 and TRBJ1-5; TRBD1 matches at 7 bases. Germline V CDR1 and CDR2: MNHEY, SMNVEV (reference sequence). The CDR3 is 16 amino acids. The ends lost 5 bases at V and 5 bases at J; junction bases unmatched: 12.